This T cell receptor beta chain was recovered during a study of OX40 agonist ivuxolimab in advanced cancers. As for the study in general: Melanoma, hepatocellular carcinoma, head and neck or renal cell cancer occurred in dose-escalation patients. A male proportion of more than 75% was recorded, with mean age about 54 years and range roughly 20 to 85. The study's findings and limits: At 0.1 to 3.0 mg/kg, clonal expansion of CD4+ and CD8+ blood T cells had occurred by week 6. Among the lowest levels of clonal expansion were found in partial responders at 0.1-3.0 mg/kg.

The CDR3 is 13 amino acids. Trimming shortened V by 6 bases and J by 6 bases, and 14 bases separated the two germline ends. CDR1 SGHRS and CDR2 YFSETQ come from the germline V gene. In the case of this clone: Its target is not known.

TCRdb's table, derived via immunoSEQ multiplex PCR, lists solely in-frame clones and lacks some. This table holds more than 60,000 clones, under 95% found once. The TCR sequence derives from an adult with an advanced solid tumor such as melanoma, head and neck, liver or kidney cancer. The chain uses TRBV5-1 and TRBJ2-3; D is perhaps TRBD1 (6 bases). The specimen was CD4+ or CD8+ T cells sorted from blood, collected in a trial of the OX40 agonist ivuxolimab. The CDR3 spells CASKIGGPDTQYF. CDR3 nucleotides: TGCGCCAGCAAGATTGGGGGCCCGGATACGCAGTATTTT. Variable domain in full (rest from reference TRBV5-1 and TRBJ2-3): KAGVTQTPRYLIKTRGQQVTLSCSPISGHRSVSWYQQTPGQGLQFLFEYFSETQRNKGNFPGRFSGRQFSNSRSEMNVSTLELGDSALYLCASKIGGPDTQYFGPGTRLTVL.